The 27 T cell receptor beta chains in this list originate from one sample, sequenced in a study of human T cells and chemical hapten exposure (dated by TCRdb to 2020 to 2022). Library prep was done by RACE. The reads were generated on a NextSeq 500. The raw public reads went through TCRdb reprocessing: fastp at Q25, MiXCR clone calling, in-frame beta chains kept. Rows merge per CDR3 protein into single entries with the most common DNA and genes. This sample lists tens of thousands of distinct CDR3 sequences; 9.6% were detected once. Around 4% of the sample goes to the ten largest clones. The sample's time point label, decoded: pre-sensitization, week 0. The treatment or condition label here, explained by the study, means: therapeutic diphenylcyclopropenone sensitization with weekly scalp DPC. Sequenced material: whole blood, taken in connection with sensitization to the hapten diphenylcyclopropenone (DPC). The receptors here all came from a woman in her 40s with alopecia areata. Some clones in this sample may be carry-over from other donors' samples.

This clonotype was seen more than once but under ten times. The CDR3 DNA follows: TGCGCCAGCAGCTTGGGTTCCGTGACTAGACAAGAGACCCAGTACTTC. It codes for CASSLGSVTRQETQYF. This rearrangement joins TRBV5-1 to TRBJ2-5, with D possibly being TRBD2 (6 bases). The CDR3 has 16 amino acids. The V end lost 0 bases, the J end lost 2 bases, and 14 bases lay between the germline ends. Germline values: CDR1 SGHRS, CDR2 YFSETQ.

This clonotype has only a few counts. The V call is TRBV12-3 or TRBV12-4, the J call TRBJ1-5; TRBD1 agrees at 7 bases. V shed 7 bases, J shed 4 bases, and the junction held 10 bases outside the gene matches. This CDR3 contains 15 residues. CDR3 nucleotides: TGTGCCAGCACCCCGACAGGGAGGAGAAATCAGCCCCAGCATTTT. It codes for CASTPTGRRNQPQHF.

The sample holds many counts of this clonotype. This chain uses TRBV7-2 with TRBJ1-5; D is ambiguous. The CDR3 is 13 residues long. From germline, CDR1 is SGHTA and CDR2 FQGNSA. Trimming stripped 5 bases from V and 3 bases from J, with 8 bases between. CDR3 nucleotides: TGTGCCAGCAGCCTCGGACCCAATCAGCCCCAGCATTTT. Protein product: CASSLGPNQPQHF.

This clonotype occurred many times. The chain links TRBV6-5 to TRBJ2-3; TRBD2 matches 10 bases. This CDR3 contains 16 residues. V shed 0 bases and J 4 bases; nucleotides not matched to a gene: 4. The germline V gene encodes CDR1 MNHEY and CDR2 SVGAGI. CDR3 protein: CASSYSLAGGADTQYF. The CDR3 DNA follows: TGTGCCAGCAGTTACTCTTTAGCGGGGGGCGCAGATACGCAGTATTTT.

This clonotype was seen a few times. The chain uses TRBV19 and TRBJ2-2; D might be TRBD2 (5 bases). The CDR3 runs 14 residues. In germline, CDR1 is LNHDA, CDR2 SQIVND (reference sequence). V dropped 6 bases and J dropped 6 bases, with 14 bases sitting between them. The CDR3 DNA sequence: TGTGCCAGTAGGGCCCAACTAGGTCCCGGGGAGCTGTTTTTT. Its translation is CASRAQLGPGELFF.

This clonotype was seen repeatedly, ten times or more. V gene TRBV20-1 combines with J gene TRBJ1-5, with 8 bases identical to TRBD1. The germline V gene encodes CDR1 DFQATT and CDR2 SNEGSKA (reference sequence). The CDR3 length is 16 residues. With 7 bases clipped from V and 5 bases from J, the junction kept 16 bases outside the gene matches. The CDR3 DNA is TGCAGTGTACTATCTCGGACAGGGAGATTCGATCAGCCCCAGCATTTT. It yields the protein CSVLSRTGRFDQPQHF.

The chain combines TRBV7-9 with TRBJ1-4; D is uncertain. V dropped 0 bases and J dropped 11 bases, with 13 bases sitting between them. The CDR3 length is 14 residues. Germline V CDR1 and CDR2: SEHNR, FQNEAQ (reference sequence). CDR3: CASSLAVVPLKLFF. The CDR3 DNA reads as TGTGCCAGCAGCTTAGCCGTAGTCCCCCTTAAACTGTTTTTT.

The table lists this clonotype with many counts. The chain combines TRBV7-2 with TRBJ2-3; possible D gene TRBD1, 6 bases. Trimming cost V 1 base and J 0 bases, with 11 bases left between them. CDR3 length: 16 amino acids. Germline V CDR1 and CDR2: SGHTA, FQGNSA. CDR3 coding DNA: TGTGCCAGCAGCTTAGGGGCGAGGGGGAGCACAGATACGCAGTATTTT. Translation gives CASSLGARGSTDTQYF.

The genes are TRBV3-1 and TRBJ1-5; D gene uncertain. The germline V and J ends were trimmed by 1 base and 3 bases, with 7 bases remaining between them. The length of the CDR3 is 14 residues. Germline values: CDR1 LGHDT, CDR2 YNNKEL (reference sequence). CDR3 residues: CASSQGGNNQPQHF. The CDR3 nucleotides are TGTGCCAGCAGCCAAGGAGGGAACAATCAGCCCCAGCATTTT.

This clonotype was detected ten times or more. V usage is TRBV2 and J usage is TRBJ1-3; unclear D gene. Germline CDR1 reads SNHLY; CDR2 reads FYNNEI. Trimming removed 9 bases from V and 0 bases from J, with 9 bases in between. The CDR3 runs to 13 residues. CDR3 coding DNA: TGTGCCAGTACTATTGACTCTGGAAACACCATATATTTT. Residues: CASTIDSGNTIYF.

This clonotype was detected ten times or more. The chain recombines TRBV7-9 with TRBJ1-6; maybe TRBD1 (5 bases). The ends were cut back, 1 base at V and 7 bases at J, with 8 bases in the middle. Germline V CDR1 and CDR2: SEHNR, FQNEAQ (reference sequence). This CDR3 is built from 14 residues. The CDR3 nucleotides are TGTGCCAGCAGCTTAGTGACAGCCAATTCACCCCTCCACTTT. Protein sequence: CASSLVTANSPLHF.

This clonotype was detected only a few times. V usage is TRBV27 and J usage is TRBJ1-5; a possible D gene is TRBD1 (6 bases). The germline CDR1 and CDR2 sequences are MNHEY and SMNVEV (reference sequence). The length of the CDR3 is 17 residues. V was shortened by 5 bases and J by 4 bases, with 21 bases between the two germline ends. CDR3 region: CASSPSTGKGFNQPQHF. As DNA, the CDR3 is TGTGCCAGCAGTCCGTCGACAGGAAAGGGATTTAATCAGCCCCAGCATTTT.

Many counts were recorded for this clonotype. V usage is TRBV7-9 and J usage is TRBJ2-3; 12 bases agree with TRBD2. The CDR3 is 16 residues long. Germline V lookup: CDR1 SEHNR, CDR2 FQNEAQ (reference sequence). With 3 bases clipped from V and 6 bases from J, the junction kept 7 bases outside the gene matches. The CDR3 loop is CASSFALAGGVDTQYF. The CDR3 region has the DNA TGTGCCAGCAGCTTCGCACTAGCGGGGGGCGTGGATACGCAGTATTTT.

The V call is TRBV30, the J call TRBJ2-7; weak D call: TRBD1 (6 bases). CDR3 length: 11 amino acids. Trimming took off 5 bases at V and 4 bases at J, with 9 bases between the two ends. Looked up from germline, CDR1 is GTSNPN and CDR2 is SVGIG (reference sequence). As DNA, the CDR3 is TGTGCCTGGGGGGGCAGGTACGAGCAGTACTTC. It yields the protein CAWGGRYEQYF.

In this sample, this clonotype turned up many times. This rearrangement joins TRBV7-2 to TRBJ2-7, with D possibly TRBD1 on 6 matching bases. CDR3 size: 14 residues. Germline V gene data show CDR1 as SGHTA and CDR2 as FQGNSA. The V end was cut by 5 bases, the J end by 0 bases, with 11 bases between. The CDR3: CASSPQGSSYEQYF. For the CDR3, the DNA is TGTGCCAGCAGCCCGCAGGGGTCCTCCTACGAGCAGTACTTC.

The V call is TRBV7-3, the J call TRBJ1-1, with no clear D. Trimming shortened V by 3 bases and J by 1 base, and 9 bases separated the two germline ends. The CDR3 sequence is 14 residues long. CDR1 SGHTA and CDR2 FQGTGA come from the germline V gene. The CDR3 nucleotides read TGTGCCAGCAGCTTCAGCGGGAAGAACACTGAAGCTTTCTTT. Amino acid sequence: CASSFSGKNTEAFF.

In its sample, this clonotype was seen many times. The genes are TRBV20-1 and TRBJ2-1; possibly TRBD1 or TRBD2 for D (5 bases each). The V and J ends lost 3 bases and 4 bases respectively, with 16 bases between them. The V gene's germline CDR1 is DFQATT and CDR2 SNEGSKA (reference sequence). The CDR3 totals 15 residues. Here the CDR3 reads CSASSGRDPYNEQFF. The CDR3 DNA sequence: TGCAGTGCTAGCTCCGGCAGGGACCCTTACAATGAGCAGTTCTTC.

The V call is TRBV18, the J call TRBJ2-3, with D unclear. The CDR3 runs 13 residues. V lost 8 bases, J lost 0 bases, and 9 bases lay in between. In germline, CDR1 is KGHSH, CDR2 LQKENI. CDR3 coding DNA: TGTGCCAGCCGCCGACCTAGCACAGATACGCAGTATTTT. It yields the protein CASRRPSTDTQYF.

The table lists this clonotype with many counts. The genes are TRBV27 and TRBJ2-7; D is possibly TRBD1 (6 bases). The V end was cut by 5 bases, the J end by 4 bases, with 18 bases between. Germline CDR1 and CDR2: MNHEY and SMNVEV (reference sequence). The CDR3 extends over 15 amino acids. The CDR3 is CASSHDSWGLYEQYF. CDR3 DNA: TGTGCCAGCAGTCATGATAGTTGGGGGCTGTACGAGCAGTACTTC.

In its sample, this clonotype was seen many times. V gene TRBV19 combines with J gene TRBJ1-2, with a tentative D call TRBD1 (5 bases). Germline CDR1 and CDR2: LNHDA and SQIVND (reference sequence). The CDR3 covers 16 residues. V lost 3 bases and J lost 2, with 16 bases in between. DNA of the CDR3: TGTGCCAGTAGTATGCGGGGGACCTACAAAAACTATGGCTACACCTTC. Translated, it gives CASSMRGTYKNYGYTF.

V usage is TRBV25-1 and J usage is TRBJ1-1; D is perhaps TRBD1 (5 bases). The CDR3 covers 14 residues. The germline CDR1 and CDR2 sequences are MGHDK and SYGVNS. With 3 bases removed from V and 6 bases from J, the gap between germline ends came to 14 bases. The CDR3 DNA is TGTGCCAGCAGTGATCACCGGGACCTGTCTGAAGCTTTCTTT. Amino acid sequence: CASSDHRDLSEAFF.

In this sample, this clonotype turned up many times. The gene calls are TRBV5-1 and TRBJ2-2; D is ambiguous. V was shortened by 6 bases and J by 0 bases, with 9 bases between the two germline ends. Germline V lookup: CDR1 SGHRS, CDR2 YFSETQ. This CDR3 is built from 14 residues. CDR3 protein: CASNPTTNTGELFF. CDR3 bases: TGCGCCAGCAATCCAACCACGAACACCGGGGAGCTGTTTTTT.

This clonotype was observed at least ten times. This chain connects TRBV18 to TRBJ1-4; 10 bases map to TRBD1. This CDR3 spans 14 amino acids. V lost 6 bases, J lost 8 bases, and 6 bases stayed unmatched. Germline-derived CDR1 and CDR2 are KGHSH and LQKENI. As DNA, the CDR3 is TGTGCCAGCTCGCCGGGACAGGGGAGAGAAAAACTGTTTTTT. Translated: CASSPGQGREKLFF. Complete variable domain (other parts from reference TRBV18 and TRBJ1-4): NAGVMQNPRHLVRRRGQEARLRCSPMKGHSHVYWYRQLPEEGLKFMVYLQKENIIDESGMPKERFSAEFPKEGPSILRIQQVVRGDSAAYFCASSPGQGREKLFFGSGTQLSVL.

This clonotype showed up many times. The chain links TRBV27 to TRBJ2-1, with D unresolved. Trimming cost V 6 bases and J 9 bases, with 9 bases left between them. The CDR3 is 11 amino acids. Germline lookup yields CDR1 MNHEY and CDR2 SMNVEV (reference sequence). The CDR3 DNA is TGTGCCAGCAGGCAGGCTGTTGAGCAGTTCTTC. This codes for CASRQAVEQFF.

This clonotype was counted a few times. The chain uses TRBV6-5 and TRBJ2-7; 9 bases align to TRBD1. V was clipped by 1 base and J by 5 bases; unmatched bases: 6. Germline values: CDR1 MNHEY, CDR2 SVGAGI. CDR3 length equals 15 residues. CDR3 sequence (DNA): TGTGCCAGCAGTTACTTGGGGACAGGGTTGAACGAGCAGTACTTC. Translated: CASSYLGTGLNEQYF.

The chain combines TRBV6-5 with TRBJ2-5, with 11 positions matching TRBD2. CDR3 length: 14 amino acids. J lost 4 bases, V lost 2 bases, and 0 bases had no gene match. CDR1 and CDR2 from the germline V gene are MNHEY and SVGAGI. The CDR3: CASSYGTSGETQYF. In nucleotides, the CDR3 is TGTGCCAGCAGTTACGGGACTAGCGGAGAGACCCAGTACTTC.

This clonotype was counted at least ten times. One end of the junction is discordant with germline, which a read error may explain. This chain uses TRBV20-1 with TRBJ2-5, with D maybe TRBD1 (5 bases). The CDR3 is 12 residues long. CDR1 DFQATT and CDR2 SNEGSKA come from the germline V gene (reference sequence). In DNA, the CDR3 is TGCAGTCCTAGGGGCGAAGAAGAGACCCAGTACTTC. This codes for CSPRGEEETQYF.